Listed here are 15 T cell receptor beta chains from one sample, sequenced in a study of technical replicates of blood from four donors. The assay was immunoSEQ multiplex PCR, and TCRdb's table has in-frame clones only and misses some. The table records around 76,000 clones, about 89% of them present only once. The specimen was T cells isolated from PBMCs. The receptors were gathered from a human donor in good health.

V usage is TRBV5-1 and J usage is TRBJ2-5; possible D gene TRBD1, 6 bases. V was trimmed by 0 bases and J by 2 bases, leaving 11 bases between them. Germline V CDR1 and CDR2: SGHRS, YFSETQ. The CDR3 contains 15 residues. The CDR3 DNA sequence: TGCGCCAGCAGCTTGGGCTTGAGGGGGCAAGAGACCCAGTACTTC. The encoded protein is CASSLGLRGQETQYF. Full variable domain (remainder filled in from reference TRBV5-1 and TRBJ2-5): KAGVTQTPRYLIKTRGQQVTLSCSPISGHRSVSWYQQTPGQGLQFLFEYFSETQRNKGNFPGRFSGRQFSNSRSEMNVSTLELGDSALYLCASSLGLRGQETQYFGPGTRLLVL.

V and J are TRBV27 and TRBJ1-5; 7 bases agree with TRBD1. The CDR3 is made up of 15 amino acids. CDR1 and CDR2 from the germline V gene are MNHEY and SMNVEV (reference sequence). Trimming cost V 5 bases and J 5 bases; bases outside gene matches: 9. The CDR3 DNA follows: TGTGCCAGCAGTCCAATAGCCAGGGGGGATCAGCCCCAGCATTTT. Encoded protein: CASSPIARGDQPQHF.

The chain joins TRBV7-2 to TRBJ2-2, with TRBD2 matching over 8 bases. The ends lost 3 bases at V and 7 bases at J; junction bases unmatched: 1. The germline V gene has CDR1 SGHTA and CDR2 FQGNSA. The CDR3 loop spans 13 amino acids. CDR3 amino acids: CASSFGTSGELFF. CDR3 nucleotide sequence: TGTGCCAGCAGCTTCGGGACTAGCGGGGAGCTGTTTTTT.

This clone was seen a few times. The rearrangement uses TRBV6-5 and TRBJ1-1; D is undetermined. The germline CDR1 and CDR2 sequences are MNHEY and SVGAGI. The CDR3 has 13 residues. V was pared by 3 bases and J by 3 bases, with 8 bases between. CDR3 DNA sequence: TGTGCCAGCAGTTATGTTACGGACACTGAAGCTTTCTTT. Translated, it gives CASSYVTDTEAFF.

The rearrangement joins TRBV5-6 to TRBJ1-1; 7 nucleotides line up with TRBD1. Trimming at V came to 4 bases and at J to 0 bases, leaving 6 bases not matched to a gene. CDR1 is SGHDT, CDR2 YYEEEE, per germline. CDR3 size: 15 residues. This chain's CDR3 is CASSLQGPMNTEAFF. CDR3 sequence (DNA): TGTGCCAGCAGCCTACAGGGGCCGATGAACACTGAAGCTTTCTTT.

This chain links TRBV12-5 with TRBJ2-3; D might be TRBD1 (5 bases). Trimming left V 3 bases short and J 0 bases short, with 10 bases between. CDR1 LGHNT and CDR2 FRNRAP come from the germline V gene. The CDR3 totals 15 residues. The DNA for the CDR3 is TGTGCTAGTGGTTTTTGGGGCCCTAGCACAGATACGCAGTATTTT. Its translation is CASGFWGPSTDTQYF.

This clone was seen only once. The gene calls are TRBV5-6 and TRBJ1-2; 7 nucleotides line up with TRBD1. V gave up 2 bases and J gave up 7 bases; unmatched junction bases: 11. CDR3 length: 15 residues. Germline assignment: CDR1 SGHDT and CDR2 YYEEEE. In nucleotides, the CDR3 is TGTGCCAGCAGCTTCCTATTAACAGGGGACGGTGGCTACACCTTC. Translation: CASSFLLTGDGGYTF. The variable domain in full, with the rest retrieved from reference TRBV5-6 and TRBJ1-2, is DAGVTQSPTHLIKTRGQQVTLRCSPKSGHDTVSWYQQALGQGPQFIFQYYEEEERQRGNFPDRFSGHQFPNYSSELNVNALLLGDSALYLCASSFLLTGDGGYTFGSGTRLTVV.

This chain joins TRBV5-1 and TRBJ2-1; D unclear. Germline values: CDR1 SGHRS, CDR2 YFSETQ. V lost 4 bases to trimming and J lost 4 bases, with 3 bases between them. This CDR3 is built from 11 residues. The CDR3 DNA sequence: TGCGCCAGCAGCCTGTACAATGAGCAGTTCTTC. Its translation is CASSLYNEQFF.

The chain couples TRBV5-1 to TRBJ1-6; TRBD1 matches 9 bases. This CDR3 is 17 amino acids long. Per germline, CDR1 SGHRS and CDR2 YFSETQ. Trimming cost V 4 bases and J 9 bases; bases outside gene matches: 14. CDR3 protein: CASSPLDPTGGGSPLHF. The CDR3 DNA follows: TGCGCCAGCAGCCCCCTCGATCCCACAGGGGGCGGTTCACCCCTCCACTTT.

CDR3 in DNA: TGTGCCAGCAGTGAGACTAGCGTCAATGAGCAGTTCTTC. Protein sequence: CASSETSVNEQFF. The chain carries TRBV6-4 and TRBJ2-1; 8 bases line up with TRBD2. V shed 3 bases, J shed 6 bases, and the junction held 1 base outside the gene matches. Germline CDR1 and CDR2: MRHNA and SNTAGT. The CDR3 runs 13 residues.

The rearrangement links TRBV29-1 to TRBJ2-1, with 7 bases that match TRBD1. Germline V gene sequence: CDR1 SQVTM, CDR2 ANQGSEA. V trimming: 5 bases; J trimming: 7 bases; junction bases outside the gene matches: 2. This CDR3 contains 11 residues. DNA of the CDR3: TGCAGCGTTCTCAGGGGGAATGAGCAGTTCTTC. This encodes CSVLRGNEQFF.

CDR3 sequence: CASSKSSVRPQPQHF. The DNA for the CDR3 is TGTGCCAGCAGCAAATCCTCAGTTCGCCCTCAGCCCCAGCATTTT. The V and J genes are TRBV21-1 and TRBJ1-5; the table gives TRBD1 as D, unverified against the DNA. TRBV21-1 corresponds to a pseudogene. This CDR3 spans 15 amino acids.

The chain has TRBV7-9 and TRBJ2-7; 7 nucleotides agree with TRBD1. V was pared by 4 bases and J by 2 bases, with 8 bases of the junction left unmatched. CDR1 SEHNR and CDR2 FQNEAQ come from the germline V gene (reference sequence). This CDR3 is built from 15 residues. The CDR3 is CASSSNRDSTYEQYF. For the CDR3, the DNA is TGTGCCAGCAGCTCCAACCGGGACAGCACCTACGAGCAGTACTTC. The variable domain in full, with the rest retrieved from reference TRBV7-9 and TRBJ2-7, is DTGVSQNPRHKITKRGQNVTFRCDPISEHNRLYWYRQTLGQGPEFLTYFQNEAQLEKSRLLSDRFSAERPKGSFSTLEIQRTEQGDSAMYLCASSSNRDSTYEQYFGPGTRLTVT.

The chain joins TRBV13 to TRBJ2-7, with 8 bases identical to TRBD2. CDR3 length equals 13 residues. Trimming removed 1 base from V and 7 bases from J; junction bases left unmatched: 3. Germline loops: CDR1 PRHDT, CDR2 FYEKMQ (reference sequence). DNA of the CDR3: TGTGCCAGCAGCTTAGTCGGGGGGGCGGAGCAGTACTTC. It translates to CASSLVGGAEQYF.

The chain combines TRBV9 with TRBJ1-1, with 7 nucleotides matching TRBD1. The germline gives CDR1 SGDLS, CDR2 YYNGEE. The CDR3 is 15 amino acids. V lost 5 bases to trimming and J lost 2 bases; unmatched junction nucleotides: 9. The CDR3 coding sequence is TGTGCCAGCAGTAAGACAGGGTCCCTAAACACTGAAGCTTTCTTT. This translates into CASSKTGSLNTEAFF.